Given below is one T cell receptor (beta chain) in context. The sort gate was single viable CD3+CD4+CD8-CD45RO+ cells for memory CD4+ T cells. Donors' CMV status reflects serum IgG against pp150, pp28, p38, p52. This sample stems from a study of memory CD4+ T cells and cytomegalovirus serostatus. CDR1 and CDR2 from the germline V gene are SEHNR and FQNEAQ (reference sequence). This CDR3 has 13 amino acids. Between the trimmed V and J ends, which lost 0 bases and 2 bases, there was a span of 4 bases. In the authors' methods: Out-of-frame sequences were removed, leaving around 2,000,000 distinct TCRbeta sequences. TCRdb's copy holds only in-frame clones and misses some; the assay was immunoSEQ multiplex PCR. The V and J calls and clone size come from that table; D and trimming were worked out from the DNA. The data show about 50,000 clones, with roughly 78% seen just once and approximately 0.7% held by the top ten.

This rearrangement joins TRBV7-9 to TRBJ1-1; D unclear. Sequencing used memory CD4+ T cells from blood. The receptor's source is an adult in good health and CMV-seronegative. The CDR3 region is CASSLAENTEAFF. The CDR3 DNA sequence: TGTGCCAGCAGCTTAGCTGAAAACACTGAAGCTTTCTTT.